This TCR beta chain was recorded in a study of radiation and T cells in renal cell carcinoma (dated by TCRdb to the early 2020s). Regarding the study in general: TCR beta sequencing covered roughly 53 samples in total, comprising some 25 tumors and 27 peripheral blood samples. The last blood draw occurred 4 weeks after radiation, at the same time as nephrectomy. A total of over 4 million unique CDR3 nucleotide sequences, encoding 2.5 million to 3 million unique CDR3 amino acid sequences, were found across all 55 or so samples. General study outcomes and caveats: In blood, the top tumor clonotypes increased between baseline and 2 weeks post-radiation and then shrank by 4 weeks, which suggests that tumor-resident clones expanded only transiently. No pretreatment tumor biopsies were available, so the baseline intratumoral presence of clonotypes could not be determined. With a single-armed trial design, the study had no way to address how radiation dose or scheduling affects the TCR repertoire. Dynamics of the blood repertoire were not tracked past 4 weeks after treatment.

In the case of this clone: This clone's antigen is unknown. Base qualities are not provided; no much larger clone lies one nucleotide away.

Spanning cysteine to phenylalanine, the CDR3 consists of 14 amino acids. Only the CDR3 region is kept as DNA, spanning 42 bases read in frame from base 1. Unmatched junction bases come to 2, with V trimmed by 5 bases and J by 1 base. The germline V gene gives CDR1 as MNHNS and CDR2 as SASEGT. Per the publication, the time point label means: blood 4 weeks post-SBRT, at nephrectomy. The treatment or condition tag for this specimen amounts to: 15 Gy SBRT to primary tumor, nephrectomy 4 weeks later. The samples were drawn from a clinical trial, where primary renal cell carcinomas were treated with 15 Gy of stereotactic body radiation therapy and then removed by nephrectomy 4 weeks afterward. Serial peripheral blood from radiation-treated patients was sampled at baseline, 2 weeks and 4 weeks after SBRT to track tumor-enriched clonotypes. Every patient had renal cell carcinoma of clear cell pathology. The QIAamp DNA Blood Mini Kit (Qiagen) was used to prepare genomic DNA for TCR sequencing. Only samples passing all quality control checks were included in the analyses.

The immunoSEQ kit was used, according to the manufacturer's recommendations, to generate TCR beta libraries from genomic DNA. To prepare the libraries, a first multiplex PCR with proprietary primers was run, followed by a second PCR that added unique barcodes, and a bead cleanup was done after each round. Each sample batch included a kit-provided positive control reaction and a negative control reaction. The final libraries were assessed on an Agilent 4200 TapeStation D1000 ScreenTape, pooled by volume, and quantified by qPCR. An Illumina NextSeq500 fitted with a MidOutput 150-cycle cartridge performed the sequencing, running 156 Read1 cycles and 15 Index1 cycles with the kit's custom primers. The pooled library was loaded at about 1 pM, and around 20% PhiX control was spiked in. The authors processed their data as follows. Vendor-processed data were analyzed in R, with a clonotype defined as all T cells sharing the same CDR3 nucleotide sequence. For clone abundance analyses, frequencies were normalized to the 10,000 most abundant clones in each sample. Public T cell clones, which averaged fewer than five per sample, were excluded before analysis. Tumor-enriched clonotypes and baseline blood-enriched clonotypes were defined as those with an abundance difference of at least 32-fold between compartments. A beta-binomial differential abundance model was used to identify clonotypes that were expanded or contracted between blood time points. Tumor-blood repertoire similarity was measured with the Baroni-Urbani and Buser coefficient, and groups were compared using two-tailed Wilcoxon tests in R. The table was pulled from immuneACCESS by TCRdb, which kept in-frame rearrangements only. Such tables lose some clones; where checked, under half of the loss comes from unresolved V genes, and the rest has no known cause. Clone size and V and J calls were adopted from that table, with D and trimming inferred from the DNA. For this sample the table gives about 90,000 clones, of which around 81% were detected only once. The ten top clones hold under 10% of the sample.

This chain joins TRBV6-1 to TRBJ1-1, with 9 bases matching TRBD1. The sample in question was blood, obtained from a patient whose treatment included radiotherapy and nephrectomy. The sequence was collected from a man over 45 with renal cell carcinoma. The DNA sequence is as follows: TGTGCCAGCAGTCAGACAGGGGGGAACACTGAAGCTTTCTTT. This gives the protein CASSQTGGNTEAFF.